Below, 16 T cell receptor beta chains from the same sample are listed, as sequenced in a study of neoadjuvant anti-PD-1 for oral cavity cancer. Sequencing used immunoSEQ multiplex PCR; TCRdb keeps in-frame clones, though not all of them. Of about 12,000 clones listed, 71% are singletons. Time point specified: after neoadjuvant nivolumab, at surgical resection. The specimen was PBMCs, collected after nivolumab (anti-PD-1) treatment. The receptors shown here come from a person aged 35-79 years with oral cavity squamous cell carcinoma.

The V call is TRBV6-5, the J call TRBJ1-4, with 7 bases lining up with TRBD1. Germline CDR1 is MNHEY and CDR2 is SVGAGI. CDR3 length equals 13 residues. Germline trimming cut 8 bases from V and 7 bases from J; bases unmatched to any gene: 7. CDR3 amino acids: CASGKGGLEKLFF. CDR3 coding DNA: TGTGCCAGCGGAAAAGGGGGCCTTGAAAAACTGTTTTTT.

V and J are TRBV5-1 and TRBJ2-7, with TRBD1 matching over 10 bases. The germline gives CDR1 SGHRS, CDR2 YFSETQ. V lost 7 bases, J lost 6 bases, and 7 bases stayed unmatched. The CDR3 has 13 amino acids. The CDR3 DNA follows: TGCGCCAGCCGGCCGGGACAGGGGTCCGAGCAGTACTTC. It is translated as CASRPGQGSEQYF. Together with reference TRBV5-1 and TRBJ2-7, the CDR3 gives the full variable domain: KAGVTQTPRYLIKTRGQQVTLSCSPISGHRSVSWYQQTPGQGLQFLFEYFSETQRNKGNFPGRFSGRQFSNSRSEMNVSTLELGDSALYLCASRPGQGSEQYFGPGTRLTVT.

This chain joins TRBV6-6 and TRBJ1-1; D remains unclear. Trimming stripped 5 bases from V and 0 bases from J, with 4 bases between. From germline, CDR1 is MNHNY and CDR2 SVGAGI (reference sequence). The CDR3 extends over 12 amino acids. For the CDR3, the DNA is TGTGCCAGCAGTAGATTGAACACTGAAGCTTTCTTT. Its protein is CASSRLNTEAFF.

The chain links TRBV5-4 to TRBJ2-7, with D perhaps TRBD1 (6 bases). The CDR3 is made up of 13 amino acids. Germline V lookup: CDR1 SGHNT, CDR2 YYREEE (reference sequence). The V and J ends lost 4 bases and 6 bases respectively, with 14 bases between them. The CDR3 sequence: CASSLRDTREQYF. Written as DNA, the CDR3 is TGTGCCAGCAGCCTCAGGGACACCCGCGAGCAGTACTTC.

The CDR3 bases are TGTGCCAGCAGCTTAGGGAGACTAGCCCAAGAGACCCAGTACTTC. It codes for CASSLGRLAQETQYF. The chain links TRBV11-3 to TRBJ2-5, with 7 bases that match TRBD2. Germline CDR1 is SGHNT and CDR2 is YENEEA. V gave up 1 base and J gave up 1 base; unmatched junction bases: 3. This CDR3 has 15 amino acids.

Concerning this clone itself: The junction differs from germline at one of its ends, possibly a read error. The gene calls are TRBV4-1 and TRBJ2-7; 8 positions agree with TRBD1. CDR1 and CDR2 from the germline V gene are MGHRA and YSYEKL. This CDR3 region has 14 residues. The CDR3 spells CASSPAVIPGGVNF. The DNA for the CDR3 is TGCGCCAGCAGTCCCGCGGTAATCCCAGGGGGCGTAAACTTC.

The chain recombines TRBV13 with TRBJ1-1; D is perhaps TRBD1 (5 bases). Germline V gene data show CDR1 as PRHDT and CDR2 as FYEKMQ (reference sequence). Trimming removed 7 bases at V and 2 bases at J, with 20 bases between. This CDR3 has 16 amino acids. The CDR3 protein is CASTTRGGRENTEAFF. For the CDR3, the DNA is TGTGCCAGCACTACGCGGGGGGGTAGAGAAAACACTGAAGCTTTCTTT.

The chain has TRBV30 and TRBJ1-1; D is uncertain. The length of the CDR3 is 12 residues. CDR1 and CDR2 from the germline V gene are GTSNPN and SVGIG (reference sequence). V was pared by 2 bases and J by 1 base, with 5 bases between. The CDR3 spells CAWSPQNTEAFF. CDR3 nucleotides: TGTGCCTGGAGTCCCCAGAACACTGAAGCTTTCTTT.

The genes are TRBV20-1 and TRBJ2-7; D is undetermined. Germline-derived CDR1 and CDR2 are DFQATT and SNEGSKA (reference sequence). CDR3 length: 11 amino acids. V was shortened by 3 bases and J by 4 bases, with 7 bases between the two germline ends. In nucleotides, the CDR3 is TGCAGTGCTAGTGACGAATACGAGCAGTACTTC. It is translated as CSASDEYEQYF.

J is TRBJ2-3 and V is TRBV11-2; TRBD2 is a possible D gene (5 bases). Germline CDR1 and CDR2: SGHAT and FQNNGV. Trimming removed 4 bases from V and 1 base from J, with 9 bases in between. The CDR3 loop spans 14 amino acids. For the CDR3, the DNA is TGTGCCAGCAGCTCCCGGGGAGGCACAGATACGCAGTATTTT. As protein: CASSSRGGTDTQYF.

The rearrangement uses TRBV19 and TRBJ1-5, with D possibly TRBD1 on 6 matching bases. This CDR3 is 18 amino acids long. Germline V gene data show CDR1 as LNHDA and CDR2 as SQIVND (reference sequence). V lost 2 bases to trimming and J lost 2 bases, with 19 bases between them. CDR3 sequence reads: CASSIPPARQARNQPQHF. CDR3 nucleotides: TGTGCCAGTAGTATACCCCCCGCCCGACAGGCTCGCAATCAGCCCCAGCATTTT.

The genes are TRBV11-2 and TRBJ2-4; D might be TRBD1 or TRBD2, each matching 6 bases. V lost 4 bases to trimming and J lost 6 bases, with 13 bases between them. The germline V gene encodes CDR1 SGHAT and CDR2 FQNNGV. The CDR3 is 14 amino acids. The CDR3 DNA sequence: TGTGCCAGCAGCTCCCCCGAGGGGGGAAACATTCAGTACTTC. Residues: CASSSPEGGNIQYF.

The V call is TRBV4-2, the J call TRBJ2-3, with TRBD1 matching 8 bases. J gave up 0 bases and V 0 bases, and 5 bases lay outside the gene matches. Germline V gene data show CDR1 as LGHNA and CDR2 as YNFKEQ. CDR3 size: 17 residues. The CDR3 DNA reads as TGTGCCAGCAGCCAAGATCCTGGGGACAGGAGCACAGATACGCAGTATTTT. Translated: CASSQDPGDRSTDTQYF.

This clone was seen just once. The chain has TRBV5-1 and TRBJ2-3; D is undetermined. Germline CDR1 SGHRS, CDR2 YFSETQ. This CDR3 has 16 residues. V gave up 2 bases and J gave up 1 base, with 14 bases separating them. This chain's CDR3 is CASSLGSLSGTDTQYF. The CDR3 DNA reads TGCGCCAGCAGCTTAGGTTCGTTATCGGGCACAGATACGCAGTATTTT.

The sample holds a few counts of this clone. The rearrangement joins TRBV29-1 to TRBJ2-7, with a tentative D call TRBD1 (6 bases). The CDR3 has 14 amino acids. The germline CDR1 and CDR2 sequences are SQVTM and ANQGSEA. V lost 4 bases to trimming and J lost 3 bases, with 16 bases between them. The CDR3 here is CSVASHRANYEQYF. The CDR3 DNA reads as TGCAGCGTTGCAAGCCACAGGGCTAACTACGAGCAGTACTTC.

The chain links TRBV19 to TRBJ1-2, with D hard to call. The CDR3 length is 14 residues. Per the germline V gene, CDR1 is LNHDA and CDR2 is SQIVND (reference sequence). The V gene lost 3 bases and the J gene lost 3 bases, with 11 bases spanning the gap. CDR3 sequence (DNA): TGTGCCAGTAGTATTTCTAGCGGCTACTATGGCTACACCTTC. Encoded protein: CASSISSGYYGYTF.